This T cell receptor (beta chain) was sequenced in a study of blood T cell repertoires in COVID-19. The method was immunoSEQ multiplex PCR; TCRdb's version includes in-frame clones alone and lacks a portion of them. The sample gives 270,000 or so clones, 65% to 90% of which show up once; about 2.9% is in the top ten. The CDR3 length is 13 residues. Germline lookup yields CDR1 SGHTA and CDR2 FQGNSA. V was pared by 5 bases and J by 6 bases, with 4 bases of the junction left unmatched. The sequencing input was peripheral blood. The TCR comes from a woman in her sixties with active or convalescent COVID-19. The chain couples TRBV7-2 to TRBJ2-7; 10 nucleotides line up with TRBD2. The CDR3 DNA is TGTGCCAGCAGCACTAGCGGGGAAGTCGAGCAGTACTTC. Its translation is CASSTSGEVEQYF.